This entry features one T cell receptor (beta chain) sequence. Antigen specificity is unknown. Exclusion applied to patients with autoimmune disease history or systemic immunosuppression. This specimen comes from a study of OX40 agonist ivuxolimab in advanced cancers. About the study: There were three patients with partial responses, one having hepatocellular carcinoma and two cutaneous melanoma. Study-level results: The study did not work out the antigen specificity of the expanded peripheral T cells. Normalized T-cell clonal expansion was also low in a subset of nonresponders.

The V and J ends lost 6 bases and 4 bases respectively, with 13 bases between them. CDR1 is KGHSH, CDR2 LQKENI, per germline. The CDR3 consists of 13 residues. Sequencing used immunoSEQ multiplex PCR; TCRdb keeps in-frame clones, though not all of them. The repertoire holds some 35,000 clones, with about 74% as singletons. The sequence was collected from an adult with an advanced solid tumor such as melanoma, head and neck, liver or kidney cancer. This material consisted of CD4+ or CD8+ T cells sorted from blood, taken in a trial of the OX40 agonist ivuxolimab. The V and J genes are TRBV18 and TRBJ2-7; a weak D match, TRBD2 (6 bases). The CDR3 DNA reads as TGTGCCAGCTCCCCCGGGGGTACGTACGAGCAGTACTTC. Translated, it gives CASSPGGTYEQYF.